Listed below are T cell receptor beta chains from one sample, sequenced in a study of T cell responses to AZD1222 COVID-19 vaccine. Using immunoSEQ multiplex PCR, the repertoire was profiled, and TCRdb retains in-frame clones only, with some absent. The table has some 110,000 clones, roughly 84% seen once. The material was peripheral blood, obtained 28 days after the second AZD1222 dose. The source of these receptors is an adult who received the AZD1222 COVID-19 vaccine. CDR3s include the opening cysteine and the closing phenylalanine or tryptophan. D genes are given only for firm matches.

TRBJ2-1	TRBV24-1	NA	TGTGCCACCAGTGATAAACAGGGATTAAGCTCCTACAATGAGCAGTTCTTC	CATSDKQGLSSYNEQFF
TRBJ1-5	TRBV7-7	NA	TGTGCCAGCAGCTTATATAACGACAGGTTCAATCAGCCCCAGCATTTT	CASSLYNDRFNQPQHF
TRBJ1-6	TRBV5-5	TRBD1	TGTGCCAGCAGCCTACTATCCACAGGGGGCGGGAATTCACCCCTCCACTTT	CASSLLSTGGGNSPLHF
TRBJ2-7	TRBV5-1	TRBD2	TGCGCCAGCAGCTTGGCCCTCCAAACTAGCGGGAGACCGGGCTACGAGCAGTACTTC	CASSLALQTSGRPGYEQYF
TRBJ2-1	TRBV7-3	NA	TGTGCCAGCAGCATCGCAGGGGGGAACAATGAGCAGTTCTTC	CASSIAGGNNEQFF
TRBJ2-7	TRBV4-1	NA	TGCGCCAGCAGCCAAGTAACCGGGATCGCAAGATTGGAGCAGTACTTC	CASSQVTGIARLEQYF
TRBJ2-1	TRBV5-5	NA	TGTGCCAGCAGCTTGGGTCCAGACCCGTACAATGAGCAGTTCTTC	CASSLGPDPYNEQFF
TRBJ1-5	TRBV5-5	NA	TGTGCCAGCCAGAGGGGTAGCAATCAGCCCCAGCATTTT	CASQRGSNQPQHF
TRBJ2-7	TRBV19	NA	TGTGCCAGTAGTAGGGACACGCTGTCCTACGAGCAGTACTTC	CASSRDTLSYEQYF
TRBJ2-2	TRBV29-1	NA	TGCAGCGTGGAAAGGGGGGACACCGGGGAGCTGTTTTTT	CSVERGDTGELFF
TRBJ2-7	TRBV29-1	TRBD2	TGCAGCGTTGGGGGAGGGCGCTCCTACGAGCAGTACTTC	CSVGGGRSYEQYF
TRBJ2-7	TRBV19	TRBD1	TGTGCCAGTAGTGAAACCGGGACAGGGGGCTACGAGCAGTACTTC	CASSETGTGGYEQYF
TRBJ1-2	TRBV27	NA	TGTGCCAGCAGTTCCGCCTACGGGCAGGGGAGCGGCTACACCTTC	CASSSAYGQGSGYTF
TRBJ2-7	TRBV27	NA	TGTGCCAGCAGTTCTCACGGAGGGTTCTACGAGCAGTACTTC	CASSSHGGFYEQYF
TRBJ2-2	TRBV12-5	NA	TGTGCTAGTGGCAAGGCAACAGGGATGAACACCGGGGAGCTGTTTTTT	CASGKATGMNTGELFF
TRBJ1-1	TRBV29-1	TRBD1	TGCAGCGGAACTACAGGGGGGAACACTGAAGCTTTCTTT	CSGTTGGNTEAFF
TRBJ1-2	TRBV12-3/TRBV12-4	NA	TGTGCCAGCACCTCCCCAGGGGCTCATGGCTACACCTTC	CASTSPGAHGYTF
TRBJ2-1	TRBV4-1	TRBD1	TGCGCCAGCAGCCAAGGCTGGACAGGCTACAATGAGCAGTTCTTC	CASSQGWTGYNEQFF
TRBJ2-7	TRBV12-3/TRBV12-4	NA	TGTGCCAGCAGTTTCGGGGTGACCTACGAGCAGTACTTC	CASSFGVTYEQYF
TRBJ2-3	TRBV10-3	NA	TGTGCCGCTCGAAAACTAGGGGAAGGCACAGATACGCAGTATTTT	CAARKLGEGTDTQYF